This TCR beta chain was recovered during a study of blood T cell repertoires in COVID-19 (TCRdb year 2020). Concerning the study at large: Samples covering the acute and convalescent phases of COVID-19 were provided by collaborators in the United States, Italy and Spain. The repertoires were made available in a free public database intended to serve as a resource for research on the immune response to SARS-CoV-2. Where HLA class I and class II types were available, the types were taken from metadata supplied by the sample provider, not from assay-based typing. The material from the prospective study consisted of cDNA or gDNA derived from T cells, B-cell-depleted T cells, or PBMCs. Nearly every sample came with metadata listing a de-identified subject ID, COVID-19 status, age in years and sex. The dataset comprised deeply sampled blood TCRbeta repertoires from subjects exposed to, actively infected with, or recovered from COVID-19. The samples were drawn from two sources: the first 160 participants of the ongoing ImmuneRACE study, and 1,000 to 1,500 subjects contributed by 6 global collaborators. Overall study outcomes, separate from this receptor: How much clinical and demographic metadata was included differed by source and by participant, and the metadata was provided uncurated.

From the germline V gene (reference sequence), CDR1 is LNHDA and CDR2 is SQIVND. The CDR3 runs 13 residues from the cysteine to the phenylalanine. This entry keeps only the CDR3 DNA: 39 bases, framed from base 1. V is shortened by 6 bases, J by 0 bases, and the region joining them spans 8 bases. Of note for this clone: Its antigen remains unidentified. Qualities for individual bases were not recorded, and no much larger clone is one base off.

One collaborating source in Seattle enrolled patients while the patients were actively infected and followed the patients over time throughout the course of disease. The collaborating institutions used their own protocols to collect whole blood in K2EDTA tubes. For TCRbeta analysis, collaborator samples were shipped as frozen whole blood, as isolated PBMCs, or as DNA extracted from either sample type. The immunoSEQ Assay, a bias-controlled multiplex PCR, was used to amplify TCRbeta CDR3 regions from genomic DNA. In the authors' own workflow: Within the assay, amplification of reference gene primers was used to estimate how many nucleated cells each sample contained. To quantify the absolute abundance of each unique TCRbeta CDR3 rearrangement, sequence reads were collapsed and filtered. For each sample, productive Simpson clonality was calculated as the square root of Simpson's diversity index over productive rearrangements. TCRdb's version of the immuneACCESS table is confined to in-frame rearrangements and falls short of the full clone set. An unresolved V gene accounts for under half of the shortfall where checked; the remainder is of unknown origin. V, J and clone size were drawn from that table, and D and trimming were deduced from the DNA. This sample holds tens of thousands of clones; about nine tenths were observed only once. The top ten clones comprise roughly 0.53% of the sample.

Sequencing input: peripheral blood. The TCR originated in a man between 45 and 60 years old with COVID-19, enrolled during active disease. Rearrangement joined TRBV19 to TRBJ1-2, with TRBD1 as a weak D call on 6 bases. At the DNA level, the sequence is TGTGCCAGTAGGGACAGTTCTAACTATGGCTACACCTTC. Translated, this gives CASRDSSNYGYTF. With the portions outside the CDR3 filled from the reference TRBV19 and TRBJ1-2 genes, the complete variable region becomes DGGITQSPKYLFRKEGQNVTLSCEQNLNHDAMYWYRQDPGQGLRLIYYSQIVNDFQKGDIAEGYSVSREKKESFPLTVTSAQKNPTAFYLCASRDSSNYGYTFGSGTRLTVV.